The present T cell receptor beta chain was sequenced within a study of blood T cell repertoires in COVID-19. CDR1 LGHNT and CDR2 FRNRAP come from the germline V gene. The CDR3 extends over 19 amino acids. V shed 3 bases and J shed 2 bases, with 23 bases lying between them. The protocol was immunoSEQ multiplex PCR, while the TCRdb copy is restricted to in-frame clones and leaves out a portion. The data contain fewer than 350,000 clones, 90% of them singletons. This clone appeared once. The source of this sequence is a woman aged 18 to 35 with acute COVID-19. Material: PBMCs or T cells enriched from blood (not recorded which). This chain joins TRBV12-5 and TRBJ2-1; tentative D call: TRBD1 (6 bases). This chain's CDR3 is CASGFFGQLITFTYNEQFF. CDR3 nucleotides: TGTGCTAGTGGTTTTTTCGGACAGCTCATTACTTTTACCTACAATGAGCAGTTCTTC. Full variable domain (outside the CDR3, taken from reference TRBV12-5 and TRBJ2-1): DARVTQTPRHKVTEMGQEVTMRCQPILGHNTVFWYRQTMMQGLELLAYFRNRAPLDDSGMPKDRFSAEMPDATLATLKIQPSEPRDSAVYFCASGFFGQLITFTYNEQFFGPGTRLTVL.